The sequence of this T cell receptor beta chain was determined in a study of identical twins. Study results and caveats: Low generation probability was overrepresented in out-of-frame alpha sequences shared by twins. In cord blood, abundant beta clonotypes had fewer insertions; memory showed no trend. Sharing of beta out-of-frame sequences by twins showed a weaker excess.

This clonotype was picked up a small number of times. What it binds is not known. Each cDNA held unique molecular identifiers, and template switching gave it a universal primer site. TCRdb reanalysed the 5' RACE reads using MiXCR and keeps one entry per CDR3 protein. The sample includes 690,000 or so distinct CDR3 sequences, 8.5% to 9.5% of them seen just once. V was shortened by 0 bases and J by 4 bases, with 4 bases between the two germline ends. The CDR3 is made up of 13 amino acids. CDR1 SEHNR and CDR2 FQNEAQ come from the germline V gene (reference sequence). These data also featured in a second study, about yellow fever vaccine responses in identical twins.

The origin of this receptor is a woman aged 18-29 years in good health. Sequenced material: PBMCs. The chain has TRBV7-9 and TRBJ1-5; D ambiguous. CDR3 sequence: CASSLAQNQPQHF. CDR3 nucleotides: TGTGCCAGCAGCTTAGCACAGAATCAGCCCCAGCATTTT.